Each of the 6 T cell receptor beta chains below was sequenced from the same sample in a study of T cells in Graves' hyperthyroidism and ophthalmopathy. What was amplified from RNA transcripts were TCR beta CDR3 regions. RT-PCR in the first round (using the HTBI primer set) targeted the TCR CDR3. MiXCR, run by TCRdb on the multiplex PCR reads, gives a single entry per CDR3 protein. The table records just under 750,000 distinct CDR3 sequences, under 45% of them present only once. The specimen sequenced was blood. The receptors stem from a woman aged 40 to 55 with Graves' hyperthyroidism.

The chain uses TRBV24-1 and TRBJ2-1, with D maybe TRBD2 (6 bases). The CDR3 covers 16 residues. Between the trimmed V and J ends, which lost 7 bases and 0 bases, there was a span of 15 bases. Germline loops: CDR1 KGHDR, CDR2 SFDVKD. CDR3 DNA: TGTGCCACCAGCCCCAGGGCGGGGAGCTCCTACAATGAGCAGTTCTTC. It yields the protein CATSPRAGSSYNEQFF.

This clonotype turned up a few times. In nucleotides, the CDR3 is TGCAGCGTCGTTGGGATTGGATTATGGAATACGCAGTATTTT. Its protein product is CSVVGIGLWNTQYF. The J gene is TRBJ2-3, the V gene TRBV29-1; D remains unclear. This CDR3 is 14 amino acids long. V was clipped by 6 bases and J by 7 bases, with 20 bases between them. Germline V gene data show CDR1 as SQVTM and CDR2 as ANQGSEA.

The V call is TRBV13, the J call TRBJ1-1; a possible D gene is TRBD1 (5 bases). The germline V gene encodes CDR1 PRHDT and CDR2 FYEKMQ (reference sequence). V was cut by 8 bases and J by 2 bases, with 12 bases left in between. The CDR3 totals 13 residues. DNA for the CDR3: TGTGCCAGCCGAATCAGGGATAACACTGAAGCTTTCTTT. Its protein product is CASRIRDNTEAFF.

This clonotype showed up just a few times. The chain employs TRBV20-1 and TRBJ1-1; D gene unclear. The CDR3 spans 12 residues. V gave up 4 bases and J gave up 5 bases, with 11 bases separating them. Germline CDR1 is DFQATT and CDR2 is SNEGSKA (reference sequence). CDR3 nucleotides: TGCAGTGCTAAGTGGGCTAAGACTGAAGCTTTCTTT. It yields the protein CSAKWAKTEAFF.

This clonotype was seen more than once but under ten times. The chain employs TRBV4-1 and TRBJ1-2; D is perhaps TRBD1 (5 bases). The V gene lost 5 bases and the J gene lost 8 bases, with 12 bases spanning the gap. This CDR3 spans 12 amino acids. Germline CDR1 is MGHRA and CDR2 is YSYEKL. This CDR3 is CASSYDRQGYTF. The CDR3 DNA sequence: TGCGCCAGCAGCTACGACAGACAAGGCTACACCTTC.

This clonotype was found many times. As DNA, the CDR3 is TGCAGCGTTGGGGGTTTCGCAGAGACCCAGTACTTC. It codes for CSVGGFAETQYF. This chain links TRBV29-1 with TRBJ2-5; D ambiguous. The CDR3 is 12 residues long. Germline loops: CDR1 SQVTM, CDR2 ANQGSEA. Trimming stripped 4 bases from V and 4 bases from J, with 10 bases between.